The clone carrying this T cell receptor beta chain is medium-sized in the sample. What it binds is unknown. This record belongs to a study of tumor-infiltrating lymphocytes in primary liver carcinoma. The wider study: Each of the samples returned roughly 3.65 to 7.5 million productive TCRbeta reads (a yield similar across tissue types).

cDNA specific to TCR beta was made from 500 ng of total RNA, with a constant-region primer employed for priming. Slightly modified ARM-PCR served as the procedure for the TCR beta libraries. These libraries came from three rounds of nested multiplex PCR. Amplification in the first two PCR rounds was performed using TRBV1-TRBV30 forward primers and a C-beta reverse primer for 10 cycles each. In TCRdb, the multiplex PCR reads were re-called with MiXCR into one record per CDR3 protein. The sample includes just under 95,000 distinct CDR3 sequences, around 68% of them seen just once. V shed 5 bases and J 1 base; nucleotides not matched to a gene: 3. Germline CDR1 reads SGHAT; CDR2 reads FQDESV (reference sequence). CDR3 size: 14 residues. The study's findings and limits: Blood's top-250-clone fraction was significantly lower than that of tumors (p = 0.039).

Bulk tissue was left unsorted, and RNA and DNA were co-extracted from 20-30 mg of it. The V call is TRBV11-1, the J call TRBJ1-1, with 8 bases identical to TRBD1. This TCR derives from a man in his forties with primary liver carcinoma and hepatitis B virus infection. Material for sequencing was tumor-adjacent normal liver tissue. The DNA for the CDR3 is TGTGCCAGCAGCGGACAGGGCCGGAACACTGAAGCTTTCTTT. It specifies CASSGQGRNTEAFF.